This T cell receptor beta chain was sequenced in a study of blood T cell repertoires in COVID-19. The overall study: There were acute and convalescent COVID-19 samples, and they came from the United States, Italy and Spain.

Original processing notes: Cell counts per sample came from amplifying reference gene primers. Using immunoSEQ multiplex PCR, the repertoire was profiled, and TCRdb retains in-frame clones only, with some absent. The DNA gave D and trimming, while V, J and clone size come from that table. The sample has 60,000 to 65,000 clones, roughly 79% seen once. Unmatched junction bases numbered 5, after V lost 3 bases and J lost 6 bases. The germline gives CDR1 LNHDA, CDR2 SQIVND (reference sequence). The CDR3 is 14 residues long. This clone was observed a few times. The sequencing input was peripheral blood. The clonotype was recovered from a human donor in a cohort sampled during active COVID-19. The chain carries TRBV19 and TRBJ1-5; TRBD1 aligns across 7 bases. Here the CDR3 DNA reads TGTGCCAGTAGTATGGGGGACAGATTTCAGCCCCAGCATTTT. Protein product: CASSMGDRFQPQHF.